The 23 T cell receptor beta chains presented below share a single source sample, sequenced in a study of blood T cell repertoires in COVID-19. Assay used: immunoSEQ multiplex PCR; TCRdb lists only in-frame clones, some missing. The sample records fewer than 200,000 clones, around four fifths being singletons. The material sequenced was peripheral blood. Receptor source: a woman of 80 years or more with acute or convalescent COVID-19.

This chain links TRBV7-2 with TRBJ2-3; D is ambiguous. The CDR3 length is 14 residues. Germline CDR1 and CDR2: SGHTA and FQGNSA. Trimming pared 2 bases from V and 2 bases from J, leaving 8 bases between. In DNA form, the CDR3 reads TGTGCCAGCAGCTTACAACCTATCACAGATACGCAGTATTTT. Protein: CASSLQPITDTQYF.

V and J are TRBV19 and TRBJ2-1; the match to TRBD1 covers 8 bases. The CDR3 length is 15 residues. CDR1 and CDR2 (germline): LNHDA, SQIVND (reference sequence). V was clipped by 5 bases and J by 3 bases; unmatched bases: 6. Here the CDR3 reads CASSEDRAIYNEQFF. The DNA for the CDR3 is TGTGCCAGTAGTGAGGACAGGGCGATCTACAATGAGCAGTTCTTC.

The V call is TRBV9, the J call TRBJ1-1, with unresolved D. V was cut by 0 bases and J by 12 bases, with 12 bases left in between. From germline, CDR1 is SGDLS and CDR2 YYNGEE. This CDR3 has 12 residues. CDR3 region: CASSVVSGWPFF. The CDR3 region has the DNA TGTGCCAGCAGCGTAGTCTCCGGGTGGCCTTTCTTT. The variable domain in full, with the rest retrieved from reference TRBV9 and TRBJ1-1, is DSGVTQTPKHLITATGQRVTLRCSPRSGDLSVYWYQQSLDQGLQFLIQYYNGEERAKGNILERFSAQQFPDLHSELNLSSLELGDSALYFCASSVVSGWPFFGQGTRLTVV.

The DNA of the CDR3 is TGTGCCACCAGTGAAAGTGACAGTGCCAAAAACATTCAGTACTTC. Amino acids: CATSESDSAKNIQYF. The chain has TRBV24-1 and TRBJ2-4; the D gene is possibly TRBD1 (5 bases). There are 15 residues in the CDR3. Trimming took off 4 bases at V and 1 base at J, with 10 bases between the two ends. Germline loops: CDR1 KGHDR, CDR2 SFDVKD.

Only one count was recorded for this clone. This sequence joins TRBV28 and TRBJ1-2; TRBD1 agrees at 8 bases. Germline V lookup: CDR1 MDHEN, CDR2 SYDVKM. V lost 4 bases to trimming and J lost 4 bases; unmatched junction nucleotides: 8. The CDR3 totals 15 residues. The CDR3 region is CASSSSDRVGYGYTF. CDR3 sequence (DNA): TGTGCCAGCAGTTCCTCGGACAGGGTAGGCTATGGCTACACCTTC.

The chain uses TRBV6-1 and TRBJ2-7, with 10 bases identical to TRBD1. The CDR3 is 16 residues long. The V segment lost 2 bases and the J segment 7 bases; nucleotides outside the gene matches: 11. In germline, CDR1 is MNHNS, CDR2 SASEGT. The chain's CDR3 is CASSETGTGAWGEQYF. The DNA for the CDR3 is TGTGCCAGCAGTGAAACGGGGACAGGGGCTTGGGGAGAGCAGTACTTC.

V usage is TRBV6-6 and J usage is TRBJ1-1; TRBD1 is a possible D gene (6 bases). The CDR3 contains 13 residues. Germline lookup yields CDR1 MNHNY and CDR2 SVGAGI (reference sequence). The germline V and J ends were trimmed by 2 bases and 5 bases, with 9 bases remaining between them. DNA for the CDR3: TGTGCCAGCAGTTACGCAGGGGATACTGAAGCTTTCTTT. This encodes CASSYAGDTEAFF.

The chain employs TRBV7-2 and TRBJ2-1, with TRBD2 matching 9 bases. Germline CDR1 reads SGHTA; CDR2 reads FQGNSA. The CDR3 runs 16 residues. The V and J ends lost 5 bases and 4 bases, in that order; junction bases with no gene match: 9. The CDR3: CASSPPAGGPYNEQFF. In DNA form, the CDR3 reads TGTGCCAGCAGCCCCCCGGCGGGAGGGCCATACAATGAGCAGTTCTTC. The whole variable domain, remainder taken from reference TRBV7-2 and TRBJ2-1, is GAGVSQSPSNKVTEKGKDVELRCDPISGHTALYWYRQSLGQGLEFLIYFQGNSAPDKSGLPSDRFSAERTGGSVSTLTIQRTQQEDSAVYLCASSPPAGGPYNEQFFGPGTRLTVL.

The chain uses TRBV9 and TRBJ2-3; 7 bases agree with TRBD2. Trimming at V came to 0 bases and at J to 4 bases, leaving 8 bases not matched to a gene. CDR1 and CDR2 (germline): SGDLS, YYNGEE. This CDR3 comprises 16 residues. CDR3 residues: CASSVAVGGTPDTQYF. The CDR3 nucleotides are TGTGCCAGCAGCGTAGCCGTCGGGGGGACCCCAGATACGCAGTATTTT.

This rearrangement joins TRBV28 to TRBJ1-4; possible D gene TRBD1, 5 bases. Per germline, CDR1 MDHEN and CDR2 SYDVKM. The CDR3 is 15 residues long. Trimming removed 5 bases at V and 3 bases at J, with 13 bases between. The CDR3 loop reads CASSSQGRPNEKLFF. The CDR3 DNA sequence: TGTGCCAGCAGTAGCCAGGGTCGGCCTAATGAAAAACTGTTTTTT.

The rearrangement uses TRBV3-1 (or the pseudogene TRBV3-2) and TRBJ2-2, with 9 bases identical to TRBD2. The CDR3 runs 15 residues. From germline, CDR1 is LGHDT and CDR2 YNNKEL (reference sequence). The ends lost 4 bases at V and 5 bases at J; junction bases unmatched: 5. For the CDR3, the DNA is TGTGCCAGCAGCCTTCAGCGGGAGGATACCGGGGAGCTGTTTTTT. It specifies CASSLQREDTGELFF.

The CDR3: CASSLAGGGIYNEQFF. The CDR3 nucleotides are TGTGCCAGCAGCTTAGCGGGCGGGGGTATTTACAATGAGCAGTTCTTC. The chain joins TRBV7-2 to TRBJ2-1; 7 bases map to TRBD2. Germline CDR1 is SGHTA and CDR2 is FQGNSA. The length of the CDR3 is 16 residues. V lost 0 bases and J lost 4; bases outside the gene matches: 6. The whole variable domain, filled in from reference TRBV7-2 and TRBJ2-1, reads GAGVSQSPSNKVTEKGKDVELRCDPISGHTALYWYRQSLGQGLEFLIYFQGNSAPDKSGLPSDRFSAERTGGSVSTLTIQRTQQEDSAVYLCASSLAGGGIYNEQFFGPGTRLTVL.

This chain joins TRBV28 and TRBJ2-7; D might be TRBD2 (5 bases). CDR1 and CDR2 from the germline V gene are MDHEN and SYDVKM. The CDR3 consists of 14 residues. V was trimmed by 2 bases and J by 0 bases, leaving 8 bases between them. CDR3 bases: TGTGCCAGCAGTTTAAGCGGCAGCTCCTACGAGCAGTACTTC. The encoded protein is CASSLSGSSYEQYF.

The genes are TRBV7-2 and TRBJ2-7; 15 bases map to TRBD2. J gave up 2 bases and V 5 bases, and 4 bases lay outside the gene matches. This CDR3 has 16 residues. Per the germline V gene, CDR1 is SGHTA and CDR2 is FQGNSA. CDR3 coding DNA: TGTGCCAGCAGCGGTGGACTAGCGGGAGGGCCCTACGAGCAGTACTTC. As protein: CASSGGLAGGPYEQYF.

V usage is TRBV5-1 and J usage is TRBJ2-3; weak D call: TRBD1 (6 bases). Trimming took off 3 bases at V and 1 base at J, with 18 bases between the two ends. The CDR3 length is 17 residues. The germline V gene encodes CDR1 SGHRS and CDR2 YFSETQ. CDR3 DNA: TGCGCCAGCAGCTCCCCTGGGGCAGGGGCGGGCACAGATACGCAGTATTTT. This gives the protein CASSSPGAGAGTDTQYF.

The chain joins TRBV14 to TRBJ1-2; the match to TRBD1 covers 12 bases. The length of the CDR3 is 15 residues. Germline V gene lookup returns CDR1 SGHDN and CDR2 FVKESK. The J segment lost 8 bases and the V segment lost 4 bases, leaving 8 bases of the junction unmatched. CDR3 in DNA: TGTGCCAGCAGCCGAGCCGGGACAGGGGGCATCGGCTACACCTTC. Its translation is CASSRAGTGGIGYTF. The full variable domain, with the rest looked up from reference TRBV14 and TRBJ1-2, is EAGVTQFPSHSVIEKGQTVTLRCDPISGHDNLYWYRRVMGKEIKFLLHFVKESKQDESGMPNNRFLAERTGGTYSTLKVQPAELEDSGVYFCASSRAGTGGIGYTFGSGTRLTVV.

The chain recombines TRBV7-2 with TRBJ1-2, with D unclear. The CDR3 extends over 13 amino acids. CDR1 SGHTA and CDR2 FQGNSA come from the germline V gene. V gave up 5 bases and J gave up 8 bases, with 15 bases separating them. The CDR3 DNA reads as TGTGCCAGCAGCCGGACTTTTAGCGGGGGCTACACCTTC. Its protein is CASSRTFSGGYTF.

The chain combines TRBV13 with TRBJ1-1, with 8 bases lining up with TRBD1. Unmatched junction bases numbered 15, after V lost 5 bases and J lost 1 base. The CDR3 totals 18 residues. Germline values: CDR1 PRHDT, CDR2 FYEKMQ (reference sequence). The CDR3 loop is CASSQQGVRGVANTEAFF. CDR3 DNA: TGTGCCAGCAGCCAACAGGGGGTTAGGGGTGTAGCGAACACTGAAGCTTTCTTT.

This clone was picked up one time. Other DNA sequences within the sample encode an identical CDR3. The chain links TRBV12-3 or TRBV12-4 to TRBJ1-2; 7 bases agree with TRBD1. The CDR3 spans 13 residues. The ends lost 6 bases at V and 2 bases at J; junction bases unmatched: 3. As DNA, the CDR3 is TGTGCCAGCAGCTTGACAGGGAACTATGGCTACACCTTC. It encodes CASSLTGNYGYTF.

This chain connects TRBV29-1 to TRBJ2-5; a weak D match, TRBD2 (6 bases). Germline CDR1 reads SQVTM; CDR2 reads ANQGSEA. The CDR3 totals 15 residues. Trimming left V 5 bases short and J 2 bases short, with 18 bases between. The CDR3 sequence: CSVLLGGGTQETQYF. The CDR3 DNA reads TGCAGCGTTCTATTGGGGGGTGGGACTCAAGAGACCCAGTACTTC.

This rearrangement joins TRBV3-1 (or the pseudogene TRBV3-2) to TRBJ2-3, with 7 bases matching TRBD2. The CDR3 is 15 residues long. Germline V gene lookup returns CDR1 LGHDT and CDR2 YNNKEL (reference sequence). V was pared by 1 base and J by 1 base, with 2 bases of the junction left unmatched. Here the CDR3 DNA reads TGTGCCAGCAGCCAAGGAGCGGGGCGCACAGATACGCAGTATTTT. It encodes CASSQGAGRTDTQYF.

This clone was observed a handful of times. The chain combines TRBV19 with TRBJ1-5, with unresolved D. In germline, CDR1 is LNHDA, CDR2 SQIVND (reference sequence). V gave up 5 bases and J gave up 4 bases, with 12 bases separating them. This CDR3 contains 14 residues. As DNA, the CDR3 is TGTGCCAGTAGTCCCGCCACGAGAAATCAGCCCCAGCATTTT. It codes for CASSPATRNQPQHF.

This sequence joins TRBV9 and TRBJ2-1, with 8 bases fitting TRBD1. The germline gives CDR1 SGDLS, CDR2 YYNGEE. The CDR3 has 14 residues. V was pared by 4 bases and J by 6 bases, with 6 bases of the junction left unmatched. This CDR3 is CASSLRQGSNEQFF. CDR3 coding DNA: TGTGCCAGCAGCCTAAGACAGGGGAGCAATGAGCAGTTCTTC.